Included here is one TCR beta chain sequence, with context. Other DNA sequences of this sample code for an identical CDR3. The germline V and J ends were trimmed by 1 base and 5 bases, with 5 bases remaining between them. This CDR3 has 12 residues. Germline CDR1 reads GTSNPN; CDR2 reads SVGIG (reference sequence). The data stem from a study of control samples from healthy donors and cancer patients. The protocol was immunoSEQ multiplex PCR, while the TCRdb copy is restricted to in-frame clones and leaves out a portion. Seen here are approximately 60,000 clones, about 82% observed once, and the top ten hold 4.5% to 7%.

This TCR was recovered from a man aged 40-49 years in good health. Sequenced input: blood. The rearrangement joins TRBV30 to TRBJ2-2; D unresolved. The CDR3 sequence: CAWSGGTGELFF. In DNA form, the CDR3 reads TGTGCCTGGAGTGGAGGAACCGGGGAGCTGTTTTTT.